The rows below give T cell receptor beta chains drawn from one sample of a study of shared clonotypes between healthy human individuals. Method: immunoSEQ multiplex PCR; TCRdb's copy keeps in-frame clones and lacks some. The repertoire holds about 1.5 million clones, with under 99% as singletons. What was sequenced was naive CD4+ T cells sorted from blood. Receptors originate from a man aged 25-45 years in good health. The CDR3 runs from the conserved cysteine through the conserved F or W. Fields, in order: J gene, V gene, D gene, clone size, CDR3 protein, CDR3 DNA. A D gene is named only where the DNA matches it firmly. Clone sizes are given selectively: once, few, many, or a class where the clone is expanded.

j_call: TRBJ2-5
v_call: TRBV27
d_call: -
clone_size: once
cdr3_aa: CASSLWGREETQYF
cdr3_nt: TGTGCCAGCAGTTTATGGGGACGGGAAGAGACCCAGTACTTC

j_call: TRBJ1-5
v_call: TRBV21-1
d_call: -
clone_size: -
cdr3_aa: CASSRRPGVGNQPQHF
cdr3_nt: TGTGCCAGCAGCCGCCGGCCAGGGGTAGGCAATCAGCCCCAGCATTTT

j_call: TRBJ1-2
v_call: TRBV7-9
d_call: -
clone_size: -
cdr3_aa: CASSPEAGQGNYGYTF
cdr3_nt: TGTGCCAGCAGCCCAGAGGCCGGTCAGGGTAACTATGGCTACACCTTC

j_call: TRBJ2-1
v_call: TRBV5-1
d_call: -
clone_size: -
cdr3_aa: CASSLVGGGTISSYNEQFF
cdr3_nt: TGCGCCAGCAGCTTGGTAGGGGGCGGGACGATTAGCTCCTACAATGAGCAGTTCTTC

j_call: TRBJ1-1
v_call: TRBV19
d_call: -
clone_size: -
cdr3_aa: CASSIGLGGAEAFF
cdr3_nt: TGTGCCAGTAGTATTGGACTTGGCGGAGCTGAAGCTTTCTTT

j_call: TRBJ2-2
v_call: TRBV5-4
d_call: TRBD2
clone_size: -
cdr3_aa: CASSRLAGGSSGGELFF
cdr3_nt: TGTGCCAGCAGCAGGCTAGCGGGAGGATCCTCTGGCGGGGAGCTGTTTTTT

j_call: TRBJ2-7
v_call: TRBV18
d_call: -
clone_size: -
cdr3_aa: CARSGPLSYEQYF
cdr3_nt: TGTGCCAGGAGTGGTCCTCTCTCCTACGAGCAGTACTTC

j_call: TRBJ2-7
v_call: TRBV18
d_call: -
clone_size: -
cdr3_aa: CASSPNVYEQYF
cdr3_nt: TGTGCCAGCTCCCCGAACGTCTACGAGCAGTACTTC

j_call: TRBJ2-7
v_call: TRBV18
d_call: TRBD2
clone_size: -
cdr3_aa: CASSPQIGTSGSYEQYF
cdr3_nt: TGTGCCAGCTCACCACAAATAGGGACTAGCGGCTCCTACGAGCAGTACTTC

j_call: TRBJ2-7
v_call: TRBV13
d_call: -
clone_size: -
cdr3_aa: CASSLGGAWTPYEQYF
cdr3_nt: TGTGCCAGCAGCTTAGGGGGGGCTTGGACCCCCTACGAGCAGTACTTC

j_call: TRBJ2-7
v_call: TRBV10-2
d_call: TRBD2
clone_size: -
cdr3_aa: CASSELASGSYEQYF
cdr3_nt: TGCGCCAGCAGTGAGCTGGCTAGCGGCTCCTACGAGCAGTACTTC

j_call: TRBJ1-5
v_call: TRBV15
d_call: TRBD1
clone_size: -
cdr3_aa: CATSLTGGGQPQHF
cdr3_nt: TGTGCCACCAGCTTGACAGGGGGCGGTCAGCCCCAGCATTTT

j_call: TRBJ1-2
v_call: TRBV10-3
d_call: -
clone_size: -
cdr3_aa: CAMASGTNYGYTF
cdr3_nt: TGTGCCATGGCGAGCGGGACTAACTATGGCTACACCTTC

j_call: TRBJ2-2
v_call: TRBV10-3
d_call: TRBD1
clone_size: -
cdr3_aa: CATCDRATGELFF
cdr3_nt: TGTGCCACCTGTGACAGGGCGACCGGGGAGCTGTTTTTT

j_call: TRBJ1-5
v_call: TRBV18
d_call: TRBD1
clone_size: -
cdr3_aa: CASSTGGGFEQPQHF
cdr3_nt: TGTGCCAGCTCCACAGGGGGCGGCTTCGAACAGCCCCAGCATTTT

j_call: TRBJ2-7
v_call: TRBV2
d_call: TRBD2
clone_size: -
cdr3_aa: CASQGSAGGYEQYF
cdr3_nt: TGTGCCAGCCAGGGGTCAGCGGGAGGCTACGAGCAGTACTTC

j_call: TRBJ1-2
v_call: TRBV28
d_call: -
clone_size: -
cdr3_aa: CASSGTPGDGYTF
cdr3_nt: TGTGCCAGCAGCGGGACACCCGGGGATGGCTACACCTTC

j_call: TRBJ2-2
v_call: TRBV7-2
d_call: -
clone_size: -
cdr3_aa: CASSLTTTGELFF
cdr3_nt: TGTGCCAGCAGCTTAACTACTACCGGGGAGCTGTTTTTT

j_call: TRBJ1-4
v_call: TRBV7-2
d_call: -
clone_size: -
cdr3_aa: CASSRRWGRSNEKLFF
cdr3_nt: TGTGCCAGCAGTCGACGGTGGGGGAGGTCTAATGAAAAACTGTTTTTT

j_call: TRBJ2-3
v_call: TRBV4-2
d_call: TRBD2
clone_size: -
cdr3_aa: CASSKGIPGTSGSGDTQYF
cdr3_nt: TGTGCCAGCAGCAAAGGAATTCCCGGGACTAGCGGGAGTGGGGATACGCAGTATTTT

j_call: TRBJ2-3
v_call: TRBV5-4
d_call: TRBD2
clone_size: -
cdr3_aa: CASSPGTGLAGLDTQYF
cdr3_nt: TGTGCCAGCAGCCCGGGGACGGGACTAGCGGGTTTAGATACGCAGTATTTT

j_call: TRBJ2-5
v_call: TRBV15
d_call: -
clone_size: -
cdr3_aa: CATSRDNTGTETQYF
cdr3_nt: TGTGCCACCAGCAGAGATAATACCGGGACGGAGACCCAGTACTTC

j_call: TRBJ2-7
v_call: TRBV9
d_call: TRBD2
clone_size: -
cdr3_aa: CASSVGGLAEYEQYF
cdr3_nt: TGTGCCAGCAGCGTAGGGGGACTAGCGGAATACGAGCAGTACTTC

j_call: TRBJ1-5
v_call: TRBV6-1
d_call: TRBD1
clone_size: -
cdr3_aa: CASSGTGLQPQHF
cdr3_nt: TGTGCCAGCAGCGGGACAGGGCTACAGCCCCAGCATTTT

j_call: TRBJ2-7
v_call: TRBV6-6
d_call: -
clone_size: -
cdr3_aa: CASRGGAPWEQYF
cdr3_nt: TGTGCCAGCAGGGGGGGCGCCCCTTGGGAGCAGTACTTC

j_call: TRBJ1-1
v_call: TRBV7-8
d_call: -
clone_size: -
cdr3_aa: CASSSTGSVGTEAFF
cdr3_nt: TGTGCCAGCAGCTCAACGGGATCCGTGGGCACTGAAGCTTTCTTT

j_call: TRBJ2-1
v_call: TRBV14
d_call: -
clone_size: -
cdr3_aa: CASSLYNEQFF
cdr3_nt: TGTGCCAGCAGCCTCTACAATGAGCAGTTCTTC

j_call: TRBJ2-7
v_call: TRBV15
d_call: -
clone_size: -
cdr3_aa: CATSKARGMAYEQYF
cdr3_nt: TGTGCCACCAGCAAAGCCAGGGGAATGGCCTACGAGCAGTACTTC

j_call: TRBJ1-1
v_call: TRBV6-5
d_call: -
clone_size: -
cdr3_aa: CASSYTRGGGTEAFF
cdr3_nt: TGTGCCAGCAGTTACACGAGGGGGGGAGGCACTGAAGCTTTCTTT

j_call: TRBJ2-2
v_call: TRBV11-1
d_call: -
clone_size: -
cdr3_aa: CASAPGAAGELFF
cdr3_nt: TGTGCCAGCGCTCCAGGGGCGGCCGGGGAGCTGTTTTTT

j_call: TRBJ2-7
v_call: TRBV6-5
d_call: -
clone_size: -
cdr3_aa: CASSYAVRTEQYF
cdr3_nt: TGTGCCAGCAGTTACGCGGTCAGGACCGAGCAGTACTTC

j_call: TRBJ2-5
v_call: TRBV19
d_call: TRBD2
clone_size: -
cdr3_aa: CASSITLSQSGIGVETQYF
cdr3_nt: TGTGCCAGTAGTATCACCTTATCCCAGAGCGGGATAGGGGTAGAGACCCAGTACTTC

j_call: TRBJ2-2
v_call: TRBV10-1
d_call: TRBD2
clone_size: -
cdr3_aa: CASSDGGAGDLGELFF
cdr3_nt: TGCGCCAGCAGTGATGGTGGAGCGGGAGATCTCGGGGAGCTGTTTTTT

j_call: TRBJ2-3
v_call: TRBV7-2
d_call: -
clone_size: -
cdr3_aa: CASSFVGTDTQYF
cdr3_nt: TGTGCCAGCAGCTTTGTGGGCACAGATACGCAGTATTTT

j_call: TRBJ2-1
v_call: TRBV7-9
d_call: TRBD2
clone_size: -
cdr3_aa: CASSLAQAGGPYEQFF
cdr3_nt: TGTGCCAGCAGCTTAGCGCAGGCGGGAGGGCCCTATGAGCAGTTCTTC

j_call: TRBJ2-3
v_call: TRBV5-1
d_call: -
clone_size: once
cdr3_aa: CASSLGGYTDTQYF
cdr3_nt: TGCGCCAGCAGCTTGGGGGGGTACACAGATACGCAGTATTTT

j_call: TRBJ2-1
v_call: TRBV7-2
d_call: -
clone_size: -
cdr3_aa: CASSFSGVEQFF
cdr3_nt: TGTGCCAGCAGCTTTTCGGGGGTTGAGCAGTTCTTC

j_call: TRBJ2-3
v_call: TRBV27
d_call: -
clone_size: -
cdr3_aa: CASRGSILTDTQYF
cdr3_nt: TGTGCCAGCCGAGGGTCGATACTCACAGATACGCAGTATTTT

j_call: TRBJ1-3
v_call: TRBV5-5
d_call: -
clone_size: -
cdr3_aa: CASSLSAGSGNTIYF
cdr3_nt: TGTGCCAGCAGCCTGAGCGCGGGATCTGGAAACACCATATATTTT

j_call: TRBJ1-2
v_call: TRBV10-3
d_call: -
clone_size: -
cdr3_aa: CAISGAGVYGYTF
cdr3_nt: TGTGCCATCAGTGGGGCGGGGGTCTATGGCTACACCTTC